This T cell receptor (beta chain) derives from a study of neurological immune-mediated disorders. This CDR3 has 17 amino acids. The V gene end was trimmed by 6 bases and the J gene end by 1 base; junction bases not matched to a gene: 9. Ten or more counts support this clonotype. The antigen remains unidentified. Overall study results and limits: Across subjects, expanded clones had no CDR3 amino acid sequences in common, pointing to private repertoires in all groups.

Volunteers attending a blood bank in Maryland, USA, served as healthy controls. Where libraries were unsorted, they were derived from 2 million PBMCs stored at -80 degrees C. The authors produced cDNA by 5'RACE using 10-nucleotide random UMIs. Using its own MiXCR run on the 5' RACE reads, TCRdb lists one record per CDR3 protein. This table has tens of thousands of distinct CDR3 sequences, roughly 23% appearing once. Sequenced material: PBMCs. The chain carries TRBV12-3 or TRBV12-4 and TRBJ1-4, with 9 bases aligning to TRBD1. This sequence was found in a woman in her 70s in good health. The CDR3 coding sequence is TGTGCCAGCAGCCGTACCGGGACAGGGCTAACTAATGAAAAACTGTTTTTT. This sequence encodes CASSRTGTGLTNEKLFF.